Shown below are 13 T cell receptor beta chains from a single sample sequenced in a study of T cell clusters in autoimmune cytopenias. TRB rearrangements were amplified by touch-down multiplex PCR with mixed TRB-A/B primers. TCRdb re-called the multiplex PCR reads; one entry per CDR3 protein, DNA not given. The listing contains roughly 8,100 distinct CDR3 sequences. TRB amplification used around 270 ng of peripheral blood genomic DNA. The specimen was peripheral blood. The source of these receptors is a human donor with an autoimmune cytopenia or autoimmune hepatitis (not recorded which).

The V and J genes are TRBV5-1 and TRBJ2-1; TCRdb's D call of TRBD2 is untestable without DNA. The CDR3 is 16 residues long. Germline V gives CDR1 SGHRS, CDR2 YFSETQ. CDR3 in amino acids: CASSLRYKRENNEQFF.

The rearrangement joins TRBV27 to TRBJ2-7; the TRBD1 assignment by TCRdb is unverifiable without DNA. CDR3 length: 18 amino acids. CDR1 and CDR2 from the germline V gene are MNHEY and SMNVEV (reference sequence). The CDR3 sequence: CASSLTRRRKGDIHEQYF.

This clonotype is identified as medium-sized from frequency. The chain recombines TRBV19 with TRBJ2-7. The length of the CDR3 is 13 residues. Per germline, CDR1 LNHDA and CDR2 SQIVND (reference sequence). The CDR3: CASRRQDAYEQYF.

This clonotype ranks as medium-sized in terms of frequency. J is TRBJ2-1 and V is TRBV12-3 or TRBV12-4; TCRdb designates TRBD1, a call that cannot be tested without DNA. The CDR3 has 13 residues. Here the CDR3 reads CASSLRDRYEQFF.

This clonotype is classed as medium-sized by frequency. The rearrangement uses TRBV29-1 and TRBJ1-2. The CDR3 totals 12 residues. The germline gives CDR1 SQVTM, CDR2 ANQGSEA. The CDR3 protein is CSAMTANYGYTF.

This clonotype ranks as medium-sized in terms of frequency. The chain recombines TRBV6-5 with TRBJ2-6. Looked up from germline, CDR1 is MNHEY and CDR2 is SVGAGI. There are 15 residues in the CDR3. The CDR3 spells CASSSRVLGANVLTF.

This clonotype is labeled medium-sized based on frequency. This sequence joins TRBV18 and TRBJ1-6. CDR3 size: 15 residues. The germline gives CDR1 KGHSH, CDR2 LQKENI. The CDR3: CASSWEAGSSSPLHF.

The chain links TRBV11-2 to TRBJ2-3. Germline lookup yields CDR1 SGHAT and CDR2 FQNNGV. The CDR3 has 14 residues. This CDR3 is CASSSLITGDTQYF.

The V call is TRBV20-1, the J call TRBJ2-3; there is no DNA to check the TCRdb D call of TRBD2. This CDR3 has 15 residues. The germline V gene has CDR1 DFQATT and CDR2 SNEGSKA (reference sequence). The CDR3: CSASVGGRATDTQYF.

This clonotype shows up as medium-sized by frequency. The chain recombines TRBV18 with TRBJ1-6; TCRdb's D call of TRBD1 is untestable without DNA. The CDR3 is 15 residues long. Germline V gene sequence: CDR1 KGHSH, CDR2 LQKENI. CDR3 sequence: CASSSVGHDNSPLHF.

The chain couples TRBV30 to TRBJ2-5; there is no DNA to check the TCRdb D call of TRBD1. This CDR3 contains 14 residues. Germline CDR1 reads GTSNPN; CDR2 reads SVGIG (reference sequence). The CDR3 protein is CAWSVQGRRGTQYF. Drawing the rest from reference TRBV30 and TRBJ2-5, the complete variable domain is SQTIHQWPATLVQPVGSPLSLECTVEGTSNPNLYWYRQAAGRGLQLLFYSVGIGQISSEVPQNLSASRPQDRQFILSSKKLLLSDSGFYLCAWSVQGRRGTQYFGPGTRLLVL.

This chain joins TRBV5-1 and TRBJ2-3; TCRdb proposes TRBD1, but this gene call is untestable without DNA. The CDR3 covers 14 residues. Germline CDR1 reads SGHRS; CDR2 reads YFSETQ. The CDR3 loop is CASSSTGSGDTQYF.

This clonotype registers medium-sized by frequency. The CDR3 sequence: CASSLAWGSLSGNTIYF. V and J are TRBV5-6 and TRBJ1-3; TCRdb names TRBD1, which stays unverified in the absence of DNA. CDR1 SGHDT and CDR2 YYEEEE come from the germline V gene. The CDR3 spans 17 residues.